Presented here are 14 T cell receptor beta chains from one specimen sequenced in a study of shared clonotypes between healthy human individuals. Sequencing used immunoSEQ multiplex PCR; TCRdb keeps in-frame clones, though not all of them. The table includes about 2.4 million clones, over 85% detected once. The sequenced sample was naive CD4+ T cells sorted from blood. Specified subset: CD45RA+ positively selected. The receptors were sampled from a young man in good health.

The CDR3 DNA follows: TGCGCCAGCAGCACAACCGGGACTAGCGGGAGGTCCGGGGAGCTGTTTTTT. This translates into CASSTTGTSGRSGELFF. The chain couples TRBV5-1 to TRBJ2-2, with TRBD2 identical over 15 bases. The junction had 7 bases not matched to a gene; V was cut back by 4 bases and J by 6 bases. The CDR3 has 17 amino acids. The germline V gene has CDR1 SGHRS and CDR2 YFSETQ.

This clone was seen a single time. The J gene is TRBJ1-4, the V gene TRBV6-6, with a weak D call TRBD1 (6 bases). The CDR3 covers 14 residues. V lost 0 bases to trimming and J lost 16 bases, with 18 bases between them. CDR1 MNHNY and CDR2 SVGAGI come from the germline V gene (reference sequence). In nucleotides, the CDR3 is TGTGCCAGCAGTTACTCGCTTGACGTGGGGGGGCCGTTTTTT. Translating it yields CASSYSLDVGGPFF.

The gene calls are TRBV7-2 and TRBJ1-5; D unresolved. Per the germline V gene, CDR1 is SGHTA and CDR2 is FQGNSA. V was cut by 1 base and J by 6 bases, with 7 bases left in between. The length of the CDR3 is 13 residues. The CDR3 DNA is TGTGCCAGCAGCTTAGGGGAGGCTCAGCCCCAGCATTTT. Protein sequence: CASSLGEAQPQHF.

Here the CDR3 DNA reads TGTGCCAGCAGTGAAGGGACAGGGTATCAGCCCCAGCATTTT. Translated: CASSEGTGYQPQHF. The V gene is TRBV2, the J gene TRBJ1-5, with 8 bases fitting TRBD1. The CDR3 contains 14 residues. Germline V CDR1 and CDR2: SNHLY, FYNNEI. V lost 1 base, J lost 5 bases, and 1 base stayed unmatched.

V usage is TRBV6-6 and J usage is TRBJ2-2; TRBD2 matches 10 bases. From germline, CDR1 is MNHNY and CDR2 SVGAGI (reference sequence). The CDR3 spans 16 residues. Trimming took 4 bases from V and 7 from J; bases not matched to a gene: 9. In DNA, the CDR3 is TGTGCCAGCAGTTGGAATAGCGGGGGGTCGCACGGGGAGCTGTTTTTT. Amino acid sequence: CASSWNSGGSHGELFF.

The chain has TRBV5-1 and TRBJ2-2; 9 nucleotides align to TRBD2. With 0 bases clipped from V and 4 bases from J, the junction kept 10 bases outside the gene matches. The CDR3 is 18 amino acids. From germline, CDR1 is SGHRS and CDR2 YFSETQ. CDR3 sequence reads: CASSLVASGKKGTGELFF. In DNA form, the CDR3 reads TGCGCCAGCAGCTTGGTGGCTAGCGGGAAAAAGGGCACCGGGGAGCTGTTTTTT.

This chain uses TRBV7-2 with TRBJ1-4; D is uncertain. V was trimmed by 1 base and J by 5 bases, leaving 11 bases between them. The CDR3 is 15 amino acids. Germline CDR1 reads SGHTA; CDR2 reads FQGNSA. The CDR3, as DNA: TGTGCCAGCAGCTTAGTCGGAGGGCTCAATGAAAAACTGTTTTTT. Translating gives CASSLVGGLNEKLFF.

CDR3 protein: CASSQVIRGGETQYF. In DNA form, the CDR3 reads TGTGCCAGCAGCCAAGTAATCCGCGGGGGAGAGACCCAGTACTTC. The J gene is TRBJ2-5, the V gene TRBV4-2; 7 nucleotides line up with TRBD2. This CDR3 has 15 amino acids. The junction had 6 bases not matched to a gene; V was cut back by 1 base and J by 4 bases. The germline V gene has CDR1 LGHNA and CDR2 YNFKEQ.

As concerns this clone: Other nucleotide sequences in the sample specify the same CDR3. This chain connects TRBV18 to TRBJ2-3, with D possibly being TRBD1 or TRBD2 (5 bases each). Germline V gives CDR1 KGHSH, CDR2 LQKENI. V was shortened by 3 bases and J by 2 bases, with 6 bases between the two germline ends. The CDR3 length is 13 residues. This CDR3 is CASSPGTTDTQYF. In nucleotides, the CDR3 is TGTGCCAGCTCACCCGGGACCACAGATACGCAGTATTTT.

V is TRBV6-1 and J is TRBJ1-5; D unresolved. The CDR3 runs 14 residues. CDR1 and CDR2 from the germline V gene are MNHNS and SASEGT. Trimming took 8 bases from V and 6 from J, leaving 17 bases between them. The CDR3 DNA reads TGTGCCAGCGGGTTGAGTCAGGCCCCTCAGCCCCAGCATTTT. It encodes CASGLSQAPQPQHF.

The chain has TRBV19 and TRBJ1-2; weak D call: TRBD1 (6 bases). Germline V gene data show CDR1 as LNHDA and CDR2 as SQIVND (reference sequence). V lost 3 bases, J lost 2 bases, and 13 bases lay in between. The CDR3 consists of 15 residues. In DNA form, the CDR3 reads TGTGCCAGTAGTATCGGGACACCTTCAAACTATGGCTACACCTTC. As protein: CASSIGTPSNYGYTF.

This clone was observed a single time. V usage is TRBV9 and J usage is TRBJ2-2; D gene uncertain. The length of the CDR3 is 16 residues. In germline, CDR1 is SGDLS, CDR2 YYNGEE. V lost 0 bases, J lost 5 bases, and 14 bases lay in between. Here the CDR3 DNA reads TGTGCCAGCAGCGTAGTTGACGAACTTTGGACCGGGGAGCTGTTTTTT. Translation: CASSVVDELWTGELFF. Complete variable domain (other parts from reference TRBV9 and TRBJ2-2): DSGVTQTPKHLITATGQRVTLRCSPRSGDLSVYWYQQSLDQGLQFLIQYYNGEERAKGNILERFSAQQFPDLHSELNLSSLELGDSALYFCASSVVDELWTGELFFGEGSRLTVL.

The rearrangement joins TRBV5-1 to TRBJ2-2; D may be TRBD2 (6 bases). This CDR3 has 15 residues. CDR1 is SGHRS, CDR2 YFSETQ, per germline. The V end lost 4 bases, the J end lost 4 bases, and 14 bases lay between the germline ends. The CDR3 DNA sequence: TGCGCCAGCAGCCCCAAGACTAGGACCACCGGGGAGCTGTTTTTT. Translated: CASSPKTRTTGELFF.

The chain uses TRBV7-9 and TRBJ1-5; 7 positions agree with TRBD1. The CDR3 has 16 amino acids. After removal of 3 bases from V and 3 bases from J, the junction contained 8 bases not matched to a gene. The V gene's germline CDR1 is SEHNR and CDR2 FQNEAQ (reference sequence). The CDR3 here is CASSFTGTVNNQPQHF. In nucleotides, the CDR3 is TGTGCCAGCAGCTTTACCGGGACAGTGAACAATCAGCCCCAGCATTTT.